The 16 T cell receptor beta chains given below trace back to one sample, sequenced in a study of radiotherapy plus CTLA-4 blockade in lung cancer. Repertoires were generated with immunoSEQ multiplex PCR, while TCRdb's copy carries only in-frame clones and drops some. The sample includes 45,000 or so clones, approximately 76% of them seen just once. Sequencing used peripheral blood, obtained from a patient treated with radiotherapy plus ipilimumab. These TCRs come from a human donor with non-small cell lung cancer who had stable disease on radiotherapy plus ipilimumab.

This chain joins TRBV19 and TRBJ1-1; perhaps TRBD1 as D (6 bases). Looked up from germline, CDR1 is LNHDA and CDR2 is SQIVND (reference sequence). CDR3 length equals 15 residues. V dropped 3 bases and J dropped 0 bases, with 11 bases sitting between them. As DNA, the CDR3 is TGTGCCAGTAGTATTCGGGACATCATGAACACTGAAGCTTTCTTT. Its translation is CASSIRDIMNTEAFF.

The sample holds a few counts of this clone. CDR3 in amino acids: CASSPYMDTGELFF. The CDR3 DNA is TGTGCCAGCTCACCGTATATGGACACCGGGGAGCTGTTTTTT. The rearrangement uses TRBV18 and TRBJ2-2; D gene uncertain. The CDR3 consists of 14 residues. The germline V gene has CDR1 KGHSH and CDR2 LQKENI. The V end lost 3 bases, the J end lost 3 bases, and 8 bases lay between the germline ends.

This chain uses TRBV18 with TRBJ2-2; D possibly corresponds to TRBD1 (5 bases). Trimming left V 3 bases short and J 0 bases short, with 8 bases between. Per the germline V gene, CDR1 is KGHSH and CDR2 is LQKENI. This CDR3 region has 15 residues. The CDR3 nucleotides read TGTGCCAGCTCACCTGGGGCCACGAACACCGGGGAGCTGTTTTTT. This gives the protein CASSPGATNTGELFF.

This chain connects TRBV5-1 to TRBJ1-2; D is perhaps TRBD1 (6 bases). Germline V gene data show CDR1 as SGHRS and CDR2 as YFSETQ. Trimming shortened V by 0 bases and J by 2 bases, and 11 bases separated the two germline ends. The length of the CDR3 is 15 residues. Written as DNA, the CDR3 is TGCGCCAGCAGCTTGGCCCCAAGGGGGAACTATGGCTACACCTTC. Residues: CASSLAPRGNYGYTF.

The chain joins TRBV7-2 to TRBJ2-1; D remains ambiguous. This CDR3 has 14 amino acids. Looked up from germline, CDR1 is SGHTA and CDR2 is FQGNSA. The germline V and J ends were trimmed by 4 bases and 6 bases, with 13 bases remaining between them. The CDR3: CASSSDLPGNEQFF. CDR3 nucleotides: TGTGCCAGCAGCTCTGATCTCCCAGGCAATGAGCAGTTCTTC.

The chain is built from TRBV6-1 and TRBJ2-7, with D hard to call. CDR3 length: 15 amino acids. V lost 0 bases to trimming and J lost 3 bases, with 12 bases between them. Germline V gives CDR1 MNHNS, CDR2 SASEGT. The DNA of the CDR3 is TGTGCCAGCAGTGAAGCGTCCGTGTCTCTCTACGAGCAGTACGTC. Protein: CASSEASVSLYEQYV.

V gene TRBV5-1 combines with J gene TRBJ1-6; 8 positions agree with TRBD1. The V segment lost 2 bases and the J segment 7 bases; nucleotides outside the gene matches: 5. Germline CDR1 and CDR2: SGHRS and YFSETQ. CDR3 length equals 15 residues. In DNA, the CDR3 is TGCGCCAGCAGCTTATGGACAGGGCCCAATTCACCCCTCCACTTT. Encoded protein: CASSLWTGPNSPLHF.

The V gene is TRBV18, the J gene TRBJ2-5; D is uncertain. CDR3 length: 11 amino acids. Germline V gives CDR1 KGHSH, CDR2 LQKENI. V lost 2 bases and J lost 5, with 3 bases in between. CDR3 residues: CASSPGETQYF. CDR3 bases: TGTGCCAGCTCACCAGGGGAGACCCAGTACTTC.

This rearrangement joins TRBV19 to TRBJ2-2; 10 bases line up with TRBD1. The CDR3 is 14 amino acids. Germline V gives CDR1 LNHDA, CDR2 SQIVND (reference sequence). V dropped 9 bases and J dropped 0; count of bases not matched to a gene: 1. The CDR3 nucleotides are TGTGCCAGCGGGACAGGGGCGAACACCGGGGAGCTGTTTTTT. It yields the protein CASGTGANTGELFF.

The chain combines TRBV7-9 with TRBJ2-7; the match to TRBD1 covers 8 bases. The CDR3 is 14 amino acids. Germline CDR1 is SEHNR and CDR2 is FQNEAQ (reference sequence). V shed 5 bases, J shed 3 bases, and the junction held 6 bases outside the gene matches. Written as DNA, the CDR3 is TGTGCCAGCAGCCACTGGGACAGGTACTACGAGCAGTACTTC. Protein: CASSHWDRYYEQYF.

The chain uses TRBV20-1 and TRBJ1-5; D gene unclear. Germline CDR1 is DFQATT and CDR2 is SNEGSKA (reference sequence). Trimming removed 3 bases at V and 5 bases at J, with 5 bases between. There are 11 residues in the CDR3. The CDR3 nucleotides are TGCAGTGCTAGGGGCCATCAGCCCCAGCATTTT. Translation gives CSARGHQPQHF.

This clone was seen only a few times. The chain joins TRBV10-1 to TRBJ1-6; no clear D gene. V dropped 3 bases and J dropped 4 bases, with 4 bases sitting between them. CDR3 size: 13 residues. Germline loops: CDR1 WNHNN, CDR2 SYGVQD (reference sequence). In nucleotides, the CDR3 is TGCGCCAGCAGTGACCAGTATAATTCACCCCTCCACTTT. Translating gives CASSDQYNSPLHF.

This chain joins TRBV6-5 and TRBJ2-7, with TRBD1 matching over 8 bases. J was trimmed by 3 bases and V by 4 bases; bases with no gene match: 8. The CDR3 is 15 amino acids. Germline loops: CDR1 MNHEY, CDR2 SVGAGI. CDR3 sequence reads: CASSFGTGPSYEQYF. DNA of the CDR3: TGTGCCAGCAGTTTCGGGACAGGTCCGAGCTACGAGCAGTACTTC.

The chain links TRBV11-2 to TRBJ2-7; 7 nucleotides match TRBD1. There are 14 residues in the CDR3. V gave up 5 bases and J gave up 0 bases; unmatched junction bases: 4. Germline V CDR1 and CDR2: SGHAT, FQNNGV. Here the CDR3 reads CASSLWDSSYEQYF. DNA of the CDR3: TGTGCCAGCAGCCTGTGGGACAGCTCCTACGAGCAGTACTTC.

V gene TRBV18 combines with J gene TRBJ2-3; D unresolved. Trimming removed 1 base from V and 1 base from J, with 9 bases in between. The germline gives CDR1 KGHSH, CDR2 LQKENI. CDR3 length equals 15 residues. DNA for the CDR3: TGTGCCAGCTCACCACTCCCCTCGCGCACAGATACGCAGTATTTT. It codes for CASSPLPSRTDTQYF.

The chain combines TRBV9 with TRBJ2-1; 7 bases map to TRBD1. The CDR3 is 16 residues long. In germline, CDR1 is SGDLS, CDR2 YYNGEE. V shed 3 bases, J shed 0 bases, and the junction held 6 bases outside the gene matches. The CDR3 region is CASSAGTVSSYNEQFF. The CDR3, as DNA: TGTGCCAGCAGCGCTGGGACAGTCAGCTCCTACAATGAGCAGTTCTTC.